This TCR beta chain was retrieved from a study of CD8 T cells in ankylosing spondylitis. Whole-study findings and limits: Previously reported in reactive arthritis synovial fluid and blood were some of the motif variants. There was a TCR beta motif, made of fewer than 10 highly homologous variants, that appeared characteristic of ankylosing spondylitis blood. In ankylosing spondylitis patients, matched synovial fluid reportedly showed significant enrichment of disease-linked clones.

The V gene's germline CDR1 is SGHRS and CDR2 YFSETQ. The CDR3 spans 16 residues. The V end lost 3 bases, the J end lost 4 bases, and 20 bases lay between the germline ends. It was by quantitative 5'-RACE with molecular barcodes that TCR beta libraries were made. TCRdb used MiXCR to reprocess the 5' RACE reads, holding one entry per CDR3 protein. There are some 220,000 distinct CDR3 sequences in the sample; just under 7.5% occur only once, and 12% to 15% lies in the top ten. This clonotype was seen ten or more times. The antigen remains unidentified. The specimen sequenced was blood, either unsorted or a sorted T cell fraction (not recorded which). The chain combines TRBV5-1 with TRBJ2-7, with a weak D call TRBD1 (6 bases). This clonotype originated in a male donor with ankylosing spondylitis. CDR3 sequence: CASSSSRQATFYEQYF. As DNA, the CDR3 is TGCGCCAGCAGCTCCAGCAGACAGGCGACCTTTTACGAGCAGTACTTC.